This TCR beta chain was recorded in a study of OX40 agonist ivuxolimab in advanced cancers. Clones were sequenced by immunoSEQ multiplex PCR, and TCRdb holds only the in-frame ones, with some missing. The sample has some 15,000 clones, around 80% seen once. Germline CDR1 LNHDA, CDR2 SQIVND (reference sequence). V lost 5 bases, J lost 0 bases, and 3 bases stayed unmatched. The CDR3 covers 15 residues. Sequenced here: CD4+ or CD8+ T cells sorted from blood, sampled in a trial of the OX40 agonist ivuxolimab. The source is an adult with an advanced solid tumor such as melanoma, head and neck, liver or kidney cancer. The chain is built from TRBV19 and TRBJ1-5; 8 bases map to TRBD1. CDR3 bases: TGTGCCAGTAGTTGGACAGGGTATAGCAATCAGCCCCAGCATTTT. Protein product: CASSWTGYSNQPQHF.